This is a list of T cell receptor beta chains from one sample in a study of T cells in Graves' hyperthyroidism and ophthalmopathy. TCRdb re-derived calls from the multiplex PCR reads in MiXCR, one entry per CDR3 protein. The sample lists around 600,000 distinct CDR3 sequences, approximately 15% occurring once. Sequencing was carried out using blood. The source is a woman aged 50 to 65 with Graves' ophthalmopathy. CDR3s include the opening cysteine and the closing phenylalanine or tryptophan. The D gene is left open where the match is weak. Where a row states a size, it is once, few, many or the class of an expanded clone; other rows omit it.

v_gene	abundance	d_gene	j_gene	CDR3nt	CDR3aa
TRBV29-1	few	NA	TRBJ1-1	TGCAGCGTTGAAGTTAGGGAAAACACTGAAGCTTTCTTT	CSVEVRENTEAFF
TRBV9	NA	NA	TRBJ1-4	TGTGCCAGCAGCGCGGGACGGTCTAATGAAAAACTGTTTTTT	CASSAGRSNEKLFF
TRBV28	many	TRBD1	TRBJ2-1	TGTGCCAGCAGTTTAAGACAGGGGGTAAGGATCGAGCAGTTCTTC	CASSLRQGVRIEQFF
TRBV11-2	many	TRBD1	TRBJ2-7	TGTGCCAGCAGCCTGGCGGAATCAAACAGGGGGGTCCTCTACGAGCAGTACTTC	CASSLAESNRGVLYEQYF
TRBV5-1	many	TRBD2	TRBJ2-7	TGCGCCAGCAGCTTGGTCACTAGCGGGCCCTACGAGCAGTACTTC	CASSLVTSGPYEQYF
TRBV29-1	many	NA	TRBJ2-7	TGCAGCGCCCGAAGGTCCCTAACTAGCAGGTTGGTTTGCGAGCAGTACTTC	CSARRSLTSRLVCEQYF
TRBV5-1	many	NA	TRBJ2-1	TGTGCCAGCAGCTTAGAAGGGGTCTCCTACAATGAGCAGTTCTTC	CASSLEGVSYNEQFF
TRBV30	many	NA	TRBJ1-1	TGTGCCTGGGGACACTTGAACACTGAAGCTTTCTTT	CAWGHLNTEAFF
TRBV9	many	NA	TRBJ2-3	TGTGCCAGCAGCGTAGAGCGTCCGGGCATGATTAGGGCAGATACGCAGTATTTT	CASSVERPGMIRADTQYF
TRBV30	few	NA	TRBJ1-3	TGTGCCTGGACGTACTCTGGAAACACCATATATTTT	CAWTYSGNTIYF
TRBV29-1	NA	NA	TRBJ2-5	TGCAGCGTTCCAGAGACCCAGTACTTC	CSVPETQYF
TRBV12-3/TRBV12-4	NA	TRBD1	TRBJ2-1	TGTGCCAGCAAGGAGGGACAGGTGAACCACAATGAGCAGTTCTTC	CASKEGQVNHNEQFF
TRBV6-1	NA	TRBD1	TRBJ2-7	TGTGCCAGCAGAAGGGGACAGGGTCCCCACGAGCAGTACTTC	CASRRGQGPHEQYF
TRBV27	NA	NA	TRBJ1-2	TGTGCCAGCAGTCTTACCCAGGGACCGTATGGCTACACCTTC	CASSLTQGPYGYTF
TRBV3-1	few	TRBD2	TRBJ2-3	TGTGCCAGCAGCCAAGATGTGGCGGGAGGGAGCACAGATACGCAGTATTTT	CASSQDVAGGSTDTQYF
TRBV19	NA	TRBD2	TRBJ2-5	TGTGCCAGTAAGCCGACTAGCGGGCTGATATGGGAGACCCAGTACTTC	CASKPTSGLIWETQYF
TRBV20-1	NA	NA	TRBJ1-3	TGCAGTGCTAGACTACCTACGACCGTCAACTCTGGAAACACCATATATTTT	CSARLPTTVNSGNTIYF
TRBV7-8	many	NA	TRBJ2-7	TGTGCCAGCAGCTTAGCGCAAGGAACCTCCTACGAGCAGTACTTC	CASSLAQGTSYEQYF
TRBV5-1	few	NA	TRBJ1-6	TGCGCCAGCAGCTCAGACCAGGCTTCACCCCTCCACTTT	CASSSDQASPLHF
TRBV6-2/TRBV6-3	NA	TRBD2	TRBJ2-1	TGTGCCAGCCACCTAGCGGGGGAAACCAATGAGCAGTTCTTC	CASHLAGETNEQFF
TRBV20-1	NA	TRBD2	TRBJ2-3	TGCAGTGCTAGAGTAGCGGGAGAGTCAGATACGCAGTATTTT	CSARVAGESDTQYF
TRBV6-5	few	NA	TRBJ2-1	TGTGCCAGCAGTTACGTCGGGGTCTCCTATGAGCAGTTCTTC	CASSYVGVSYEQFF
TRBV11-3	NA	TRBD2	TRBJ2-3	TGTGCCAGCAGCCCTTCGTACGGGGGGGGCACAGATACGCGGTATTTT	CASSPSYGGGTDTRYF
TRBV20-1	many	TRBD2	TRBJ2-7	TGCAGTGCTATTCAAGGAGCGGGAGCGACTAATTACGAGCAGTACTTC	CSAIQGAGATNYEQYF
TRBV25-1	NA	TRBD2	TRBJ2-7	TGTGCCAGCAGGGAGGGGACTAGCGGGCCTTACGAGCAGTACTTC	CASREGTSGPYEQYF
TRBV12-3/TRBV12-4	once	NA	TRBJ1-2	TGTGCCAGCAGTTTTTCTTTAAAAGGGGTAGGTGGCTACACCTTC	CASSFSLKGVGGYTF
TRBV10-3	few	NA	TRBJ1-6	TGTGCCATCAGTGAGTCCCGGGGGGGTGGTGATTCACCCCTCCACTTT	CAISESRGGGDSPLHF
TRBV28	many	NA	TRBJ2-1	TGTGCCAGCAGTTTAACTTTTGTTGGCAATGAGCAGTTCTTC	CASSLTFVGNEQFF
TRBV6-1	NA	TRBD1	TRBJ2-7	TGTGCCAGAAGTGAAGACAGGGAGCGCTCCTACGAGCAGTACTTC	CARSEDRERSYEQYF
TRBV7-3	NA	TRBD1	TRBJ1-3	TGTGCCAGCAGCCCCCTGCCCAGGGGGCGTGGAGGAAACACCATATATTTT	CASSPLPRGRGGNTIYF
TRBV4-2	NA	TRBD2	TRBJ2-1	TGTGCCAGCAGCCATAGAAGCGGGAGAATCAACAATGAGCAGTTCTTC	CASSHRSGRINNEQFF
TRBV6-2/TRBV6-3	many	TRBD2	TRBJ2-2	TGTGCCAGCAGTTACGGACTAGCGGGAGTCACCGGGGAGCTGTTTTTT	CASSYGLAGVTGELFF
TRBV29-1	many	TRBD1	TRBJ2-3	TGCAGCGTTGAAGGGGACAGGGGGAGCACAGATACGCAGTATTTT	CSVEGDRGSTDTQYF
TRBV7-3	many	TRBD1	TRBJ1-2	TGTGCCAGCAGCTTTAGGACAGGGGACGGCTACACCTTC	CASSFRTGDGYTF
TRBV28	many	NA	TRBJ1-1	TGTGCCAGCAGTTCCCAGGGACTTCCGAACACTGAAGCTTTCTTT	CASSSQGLPNTEAFF
TRBV20-1	NA	NA	TRBJ2-3	TGCAGTGCACCTACTAGGAAGGGGAGCACAGATACGCAGTATTTT	CSAPTRKGSTDTQYF
TRBV4-1	few	NA	TRBJ2-1	TGCGCCAGCAGCCAAGACGCGGGAAGGGGTTACAATGAGCAGTTCTTC	CASSQDAGRGYNEQFF
TRBV5-1	NA	TRBD1	TRBJ1-1	TGCGCCAGCAGAGGGGACAGGGGGTTGAACACTGAAGCTTTCTTT	CASRGDRGLNTEAFF
TRBV20-1	NA	NA	TRBJ1-2	TGCAGTGCTAGAGTGTTACGGGCCTCAACGAGGGGCTACACCTTC	CSARVLRASTRGYTF
TRBV13	NA	TRBD1	TRBJ1-2	TGTGCCAGCAGCTTAGCGGAGAATACGGGACAGGGAAGAGACGGCTACACCTTC	CASSLAENTGQGRDGYTF
TRBV6-1	few	TRBD2	TRBJ2-7	TGTGCCAGCCGGACTAGCGGGACGGGGGAGCAGTACTTC	CASRTSGTGEQYF
TRBV6-1	few	TRBD1	TRBJ1-2	TGTGCCAGCACCGGGGACAGCCTTGGCTACACCTTC	CASTGDSLGYTF
TRBV20-1	few	TRBD1	TRBJ1-5	TGCAGTGCCCCGGACAGGGCTCGAAATCAGCCCCAGCATTTT	CSAPDRARNQPQHF
TRBV3-1	many	NA	TRBJ1-4	TGTGCCAGCAGCCAAGATTTACGGTTCGCCAAAAGTGAAAAACTGTTTTTT	CASSQDLRFAKSEKLFF
TRBV6-5	NA	TRBD2	TRBJ2-2	TGTGCCAGCAGTTCTGCACTAGCGGGAGACACCGGGGAGCTGTTTTTT	CASSSALAGDTGELFF
TRBV5-6	few	NA	TRBJ2-4	TGTGCCAGCAGCTTGGGGGCAAAAGGGGCCAAAAACATTCAGTACTTC	CASSLGAKGAKNIQYF
TRBV12-3/TRBV12-4	many	NA	TRBJ2-7	TGTGCCAGCAGTTTAAACCCACACGAGCAGTACTTC	CASSLNPHEQYF
TRBV11-2	NA	NA	TRBJ1-1	TGTGCCAGCAGCTCGTTACAGGAAATGAACACTGAAGCTTTCTTT	CASSSLQEMNTEAFF
TRBV20-1	many	NA	TRBJ2-7	TGCAGTGCCACGGGGCGGCCTGGCTCCTACGAGCAGTACTTC	CSATGRPGSYEQYF
TRBV20-1	many	NA	TRBJ1-6	TGCAGTGCTAGAGAGGATCTGAGCTCCTATAATTCACCCCTCCACTTT	CSAREDLSSYNSPLHF
TRBV3-1	many	NA	TRBJ2-2	TGTGCCAGCAGCCAATCCGGGGAGCTGTTTTTT	CASSQSGELFF
TRBV6-1	NA	TRBD2	TRBJ2-3	TGTGCCAGCAGATCGACGCGGCTAGCGGAAAAATTCACAGATACGCAGTATTTT	CASRSTRLAEKFTDTQYF
TRBV24-1	NA	NA	TRBJ2-6	TGTGCCACCAGTGCGTCAGGGGCCAACGTCCTGACTTTC	CATSASGANVLTF
TRBV6-5	many	NA	TRBJ1-1	TGTGCCAGCAGTTACCCCGACAAGCGTGAAGCTTTCTTT	CASSYPDKREAFF